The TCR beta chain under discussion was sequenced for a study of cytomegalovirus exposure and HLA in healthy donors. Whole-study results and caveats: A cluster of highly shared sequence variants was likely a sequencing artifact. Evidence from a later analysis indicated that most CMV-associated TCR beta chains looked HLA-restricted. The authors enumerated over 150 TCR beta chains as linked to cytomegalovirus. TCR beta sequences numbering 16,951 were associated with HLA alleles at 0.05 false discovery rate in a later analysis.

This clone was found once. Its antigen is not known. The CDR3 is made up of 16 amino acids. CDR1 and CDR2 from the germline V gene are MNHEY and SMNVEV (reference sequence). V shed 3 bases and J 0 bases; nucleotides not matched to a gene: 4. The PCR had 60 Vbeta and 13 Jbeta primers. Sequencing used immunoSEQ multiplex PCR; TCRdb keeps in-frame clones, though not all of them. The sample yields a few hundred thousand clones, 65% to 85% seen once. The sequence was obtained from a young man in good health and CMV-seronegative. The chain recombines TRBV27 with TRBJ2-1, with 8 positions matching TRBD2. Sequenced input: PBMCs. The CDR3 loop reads CASSLAGGSSYNEQFF. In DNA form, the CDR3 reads TGTGCCAGCAGTTTGGCGGGGGGAAGCTCCTACAATGAGCAGTTCTTC.